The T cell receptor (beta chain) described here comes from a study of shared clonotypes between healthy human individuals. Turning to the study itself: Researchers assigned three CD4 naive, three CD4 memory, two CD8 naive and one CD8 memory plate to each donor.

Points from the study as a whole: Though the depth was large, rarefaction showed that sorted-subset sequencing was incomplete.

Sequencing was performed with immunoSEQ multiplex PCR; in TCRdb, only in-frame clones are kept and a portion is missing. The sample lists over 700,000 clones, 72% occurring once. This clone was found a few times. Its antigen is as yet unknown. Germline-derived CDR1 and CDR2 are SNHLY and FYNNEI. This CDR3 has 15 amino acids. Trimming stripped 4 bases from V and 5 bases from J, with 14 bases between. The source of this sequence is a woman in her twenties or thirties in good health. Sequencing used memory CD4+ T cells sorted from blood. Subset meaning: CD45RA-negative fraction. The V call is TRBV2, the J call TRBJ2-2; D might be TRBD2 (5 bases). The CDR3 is CASSARGRSTGELFF. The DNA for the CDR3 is TGTGCCAGCAGTGCTCGGGGAAGGAGTACCGGGGAGCTGTTTTTT.